One and the same sample provided the 17 T cell receptor beta chains below, sequenced in a study of blood T cell repertoires in COVID-19. Libraries were prepared by immunoSEQ multiplex PCR; TCRdb keeps only in-frame clonotypes and omits some of them. Found here are some 200,000 clones, around 85% of them singletons; the top ten hold roughly 7.7%. Sample: peripheral blood. The receptors stem from a woman aged 60-70 years with acute or convalescent COVID-19.

The chain recombines TRBV20-1 with TRBJ2-3; 16 bases are a match to TRBD2. In germline, CDR1 is DFQATT, CDR2 SNEGSKA (reference sequence). V dropped 3 bases and J dropped 0; count of bases not matched to a gene: 9. The CDR3 covers 19 residues. In DNA, the CDR3 is TGCAGTGCTAGTTCCGGGACTAGCGGGAGGGGATTGAGCACAGATACGCAGTATTTT. Translation gives CSASSGTSGRGLSTDTQYF.

V and J are TRBV29-1 and TRBJ1-5; maybe TRBD1 (5 bases). Trimming took off 4 bases at V and 4 bases at J, with 8 bases between the two ends. Germline V CDR1 and CDR2: SQVTM, ANQGSEA. This CDR3 has 12 residues. The CDR3 sequence is CSVGDRNQPQHF. In DNA, the CDR3 is TGCAGCGTTGGAGACAGAAATCAGCCCCAGCATTTT. Full variable domain (remainder filled in from reference TRBV29-1 and TRBJ1-5): SAVISQKPSRDICQRGTSLTIQCQVDSQVTMMFWYRQQPGQSLTLIATANQGSEATYESGFVIDKFPISRPNLTFSTLTVSNMSPEDSSIYLCSVGDRNQPQHFGDGTRLSIL.

The CDR3 coding sequence is TGCGCCAGCAGCTCCCGTGGGACAGAGGGTGGCTACACCTTC. Its translation is CASSSRGTEGGYTF. The rearrangement links TRBV5-1 to TRBJ1-2; 7 bases agree with TRBD1. J gave up 7 bases and V 3 bases, and 9 bases lay outside the gene matches. CDR1 SGHRS and CDR2 YFSETQ come from the germline V gene. There are 14 residues in the CDR3.

V gene TRBV18 combines with J gene TRBJ2-2, with TRBD2 as a possible D gene (5 bases). Germline-derived CDR1 and CDR2 are KGHSH and LQKENI. This CDR3 has 14 residues. V was cut by 3 bases and J by 4 bases, with 9 bases left in between. The CDR3 sequence: CASSPEVGTGELFF. CDR3 DNA: TGTGCCAGCTCACCGGAGGTTGGCACCGGGGAGCTGTTTTTT.

The V and J genes are TRBV5-1 and TRBJ1-1; D may be TRBD1 (6 bases). V dropped 2 bases and J dropped 4 bases, with 12 bases sitting between them. CDR3 size: 14 residues. CDR1 and CDR2 from the germline V gene are SGHRS and YFSETQ. CDR3 nucleotide sequence: TGCGCCAGCAGCTTAACAGGGATCAGCACTGAAGCTTTCTTT. It specifies CASSLTGISTEAFF. Combining the CDR3 with reference TRBV5-1 and TRBJ1-1 gives the whole variable domain KAGVTQTPRYLIKTRGQQVTLSCSPISGHRSVSWYQQTPGQGLQFLFEYFSETQRNKGNFPGRFSGRQFSNSRSEMNVSTLELGDSALYLCASSLTGISTEAFFGQGTRLTVV.

The chain links TRBV19 to TRBJ1-2, with 10 bases fitting TRBD1. This CDR3 region has 12 residues. Germline lookup yields CDR1 LNHDA and CDR2 SQIVND (reference sequence). The CDR3 DNA follows: TGTGGACAGGGGGCGTCGGACTATGGCTACACCTTC. This encodes CGQGASDYGYTF.

J is TRBJ2-3 and V is TRBV5-1; 12 bases are a match to TRBD2. V dropped 1 base and J dropped 3; count of bases not matched to a gene: 15. CDR1 and CDR2 (germline): SGHRS, YFSETQ. The CDR3 has 20 residues. CDR3 residues: CASSLWTATSGRLETDTQYF. The CDR3 DNA reads TGCGCCAGCAGCTTGTGGACAGCTACTAGCGGGAGGTTGGAAACAGATACGCAGTATTTT.

This clone has just a few counts. This rearrangement joins TRBV28 to TRBJ1-3; no clear D. From germline, CDR1 is MDHEN and CDR2 SYDVKM. Trimming took 2 bases from V and 2 from J, leaving 10 bases between them. The CDR3 runs to 15 residues. The CDR3 loop reads CASSLEGGPGNTIYF. The CDR3 DNA is TGTGCCAGCAGTTTAGAGGGAGGTCCTGGAAACACCATATATTTT.

The rearrangement links TRBV28 to TRBJ1-2; D not resolved. The CDR3 has 13 residues. Germline lookup yields CDR1 MDHEN and CDR2 SYDVKM. Trimming took 4 bases from V and 8 from J, leaving 14 bases between them. The DNA of the CDR3 is TGTGCCAGCAGTTCGGGAGGAGGGCAAGGCTACACCTTC. It encodes CASSSGGGQGYTF.

The rearrangement uses TRBV6-6 and TRBJ1-5, with D possibly TRBD1 on 5 matching bases. With 6 bases removed from V and 4 bases from J, the gap between germline ends came to 13 bases. Germline CDR1 and CDR2: MNHNY and SVGAGI (reference sequence). CDR3 size: 14 residues. The DNA of the CDR3 is TGTGCCAGCAGCCGAATTCAGGGAAATCAGCCCCAGCATTTT. This encodes CASSRIQGNQPQHF.

The chain uses TRBV6-5 and TRBJ1-5, with unresolved D. V gave up 6 bases and J gave up 1 base, with 13 bases separating them. Per the germline V gene, CDR1 is MNHEY and CDR2 is SVGAGI. The CDR3 spans 15 residues. The CDR3 DNA is TGTGCCAGCAGACCCCGGGATGGGAGCAATCAGCCCCAGCATTTT. Its translation is CASRPRDGSNQPQHF.

The chain carries TRBV5-1 and TRBJ1-4; 7 bases are a match to TRBD1. CDR3 length: 15 amino acids. V lost 1 base and J lost 2; bases outside the gene matches: 2. Germline V gene data show CDR1 as SGHRS and CDR2 as YFSETQ. The CDR3 sequence: CASSLPGQTNEKLFF. CDR3 nucleotide sequence: TGCGCCAGCAGCTTGCCGGGACAGACTAATGAAAAACTGTTTTTT.

The CDR3 region has the DNA TGTGCCATCGGAAATTTTGGGGGGGGAACCGGGGAGCTGTTTTTT. This sequence encodes CAIGNFGGGTGELFF. J is TRBJ2-2 and V is TRBV10-3; 7 bases line up with TRBD2. CDR3 length: 15 residues. The V gene end was trimmed by 8 bases and the J gene end by 5 bases; junction bases not matched to a gene: 11. Germline V gene lookup returns CDR1 ENHRY and CDR2 SYGVKD.

The chain recombines TRBV24-1 with TRBJ2-5; D ambiguous. V lost 3 bases and J 3 bases, leaving 4 bases between the germline ends. The CDR3 has 12 residues. Germline CDR1 is KGHDR and CDR2 is SFDVKD. The chain's CDR3 is CATSDLKETQYF. CDR3 DNA: TGTGCCACCAGTGATCTAAAAGAGACCCAGTACTTC.

CDR3 DNA sequence: TGTGCCAGCAGTTTAGCCCAAAACACTGAAGCTTTCTTT. It codes for CASSLAQNTEAFF. The V and J genes are TRBV12-3 or TRBV12-4 and TRBJ1-1; D not resolved. The CDR3 is made up of 13 amino acids. Trimming removed 0 bases from V and 2 bases from J, with 4 bases in between.

The chain recombines TRBV19 with TRBJ1-1, with D unclear. The CDR3 is 14 amino acids. V gave up 7 bases and J gave up 8 bases, with 20 bases separating them. Germline assignment: CDR1 LNHDA and CDR2 SQIVND (reference sequence). DNA of the CDR3: TGTGCCAGTAACTCTGCGGGGTTTGTTGTGGAAGCTTTCTTT. This gives the protein CASNSAGFVVEAFF. Using reference TRBV19 and TRBJ1-1 for the parts outside the CDR3, the full variable domain is DGGITQSPKYLFRKEGQNVTLSCEQNLNHDAMYWYRQDPGQGLRLIYYSQIVNDFQKGDIAEGYSVSREKKESFPLTVTSAQKNPTAFYLCASNSAGFVVEAFFGQGTRLTVV.

The V and J genes are TRBV2 and TRBJ2-3; TRBD1 agrees at 8 bases. The CDR3 has 15 residues. From germline, CDR1 is SNHLY and CDR2 FYNNEI. Unmatched junction bases numbered 7, after V lost 4 bases and J lost 4 bases. CDR3 nucleotides: TGTGCCAGCAGTGGGGGCAGGGGGCGATCAGATACGCAGTATTTT. This codes for CASSGGRGRSDTQYF.